This T cell receptor (beta chain) was sequenced for a study of cytomegalovirus exposure and HLA in healthy donors (dated by TCRdb to about 2017). In the study overall: In an earlier analysis of about 560 of the donors, roughly 300 Gb of sequence data and 100 million or so unique TCR beta sequences from about 190 million T cells were reported. An early release that covered around 590 HLA-typed donors contained approximately 290 gigabases of sequencing data and 75 million to 100 million unique TCR sequences. Of the approximately 400 genotyped donors, approximately 83% fell in the genetic ancestry cluster associated with self-reported Caucasian donors. The study aimed to test whether cataloging public T cell receptors could reveal signatures of past pathogen exposure. The study profiled the T cell repertoires of 550 to 700 subjects by immunosequencing and related them to cytomegalovirus serostatus. Along with the roughly 610-subject first cohort, a separate validation cohort of over 90 different subjects was used. High-throughput TCR immunosequencing, statistical association of individual TCRs with disease status, and machine learning were combined to predict cytomegalovirus infection status. A later analysis re-examined previously published TCR beta repertoires from over 500 donors and added high-resolution HLA genotyping to investigate patterns of TCR occurrence. The later analysis used no new phenotypic data to find candidate immune exposures, relying instead on TCR beta sequences and their occurrence across donors. An earlier analysis of approximately 500 of the donors applied high-throughput TCR beta sequencing to assess whether each TCR beta V gene segment acted as functional or pseudogenic. Alongside the repertoire data, information on donor age, sex, ethnicity and CMV serostatus was compiled. In a later genetic analysis, genome-wide SNP genotypes for about three fifths of the roughly 670 donors were used, and that subset was treated as a discovery cohort. Every repertoire in the discovery cohort had been generated on one and the same sequencing platform. HLA typing covered class I and class II loci at four-digit resolution. The number of donors typed differed by locus, with roughly 620-630 for A, B, C, DRB1 and DQB1, around 520 for DQA1, nearly 610 for DPA1, and some 440 for DPB1. Roughly 5 DR-DQ haplotypes were handled as single units for association and clustering, since linkage in the cohort was strong. Across 300 to 500 genotyped donors of the cohort, an average of roughly 200,000 unique TCR beta nucleotide sequences per donor were sequenced, and 15% to 20% of those sequences were non-productive. What the authors observed across the whole study: In an earlier analysis of 587 of the donors, most TCR beta V segments appeared in productive rearrangements about 90% or about 30% of the time, broadly matching IMGT annotations. Cytomegalovirus status was reported to be diagnosed by the classifier with high specificity and sensitivity in both the original and validation cohorts. The earlier analysis of 587 of the donors excluded about 16 rarely observed V segments, including chromosome 9 orphons, because counts were too low. In a later analysis, the rate of TCR association differed among HLA loci, with DRB1 alleles having the most associated TCRs and HLA-C alleles having the fewest. Immune exposure information for the cohort was limited to CMV serostatus. Three of the identified cytomegalovirus-associated TCR beta chains were confirmed in vitro to be specific for cytomegalovirus antigens. A further reported finding was that TCR beta sequences accurately predicted the HLA-A and HLA-B alleles for most subjects in the first cohort. Linkage disequilibrium might explain the correlated functional status among segregating V segments, but an unknown experimental factor could not be ruled out. The presence/absence analyses assumed that sequencing depth was roughly uniform across donors, and that assumption may not be true. An association between a missense DCLRE1C variant and V-gene and J-gene trimming of TCR beta chains was found in a later genetic analysis and replicated in an independent cohort. Most TCR sequences were observed very rarely across donors, whereas some public TCRs were present in many individuals. Assigning TCR associations to individual alleles was difficult when HLA alleles, especially DR and DQ, strongly co-occurred. This cohort had only TCR beta chains sequenced, and the lack of alpha or paired-chain data limited which features could be detected. Because HLA typing was missing for some donors at each locus, association tests included only the typed subset. A cluster of highly shared sequence variants was judged likely to be a technical artifact of the sequencing pipeline. Some IMGT-functional V segments, including TRBV6-2 and TRBV6-3, could not be told apart with the 87-base-pair reads, so those segments were excluded. A total of some 180 TCR beta chains were listed by the study as associated with cytomegalovirus. At a false discovery rate of 0.05, a later analysis linked some 18,000 TCR beta sequences to specific HLA alleles. A later genetic analysis reported fewer N-insertions in productive TCRs among donors in an Asian-associated ancestry cluster than the roughly 620-donor mean. In a later analysis, HLA-associated TCR beta chains showed more clonal expansion and lower generation probabilities than non-associated chains that were equally common. It was suggested by the authors that the approach could potentially be generalized to other disease states and immunological phenotypes. A later analysis found that most CMV-associated TCR beta chains appeared HLA-restricted, with HLA associations seemingly driven largely by CMV exposure. According to a later analysis, parvovirus B19, influenza, CMV and Epstein-Barr virus appeared linked to several top co-occurrence clusters.

As concerns this clone: Its antigen is still unknown. Base qualities are missing; no much larger clone stands one base away.

The cohort was made up of several hundred healthy bone marrow donors. Cohort members were all nominally healthy when sampled, although unrecorded immune exposures were likely present. The donor tested CMV seropositive, placing the donor among the 290 or so seropositive members of the cohort. A peripheral blood sample was collected from each donor, and TCR beta sequencing was performed on peripheral blood mononuclear cells. Genomic DNA extraction from the blood cell samples was performed with the Qiagen DNeasy Blood Extraction Kit. According to the germline V gene, CDR1 reads MGHDK and CDR2 reads SYGVNS. There are 15 amino acids in the CDR3, from cysteine to phenylalanine inclusive. Here the CDR3 DNA is all that survives: 45 bases in frame from base 1. Ends trimmed: V by 6 bases, J by 10 bases; bases unmatched to a gene: 12. Library construction relied on the immunoSEQ multiplex PCR assay. For the multiplex PCR, a mixture combining 60 forward primers for TCR Vbeta segments and 13 reverse primers for TCR Jbeta segments was used. The CDR3 region of rearranged TCR beta genes was amplified from genomic DNA by a multiplex PCR assay. Amplified TCR beta libraries were sequenced as 87-base-pair reads on the Illumina HiSeq System. The authors' analysis ran thus. In a later analysis, roughly 80 million unique TCR beta chains were counted across the approximately 620 repertoires, and about 10 million of these chains were shared by at least two donors. Raw reads were error-corrected and collapsed into unique sequences with a nearest-neighbor algorithm that merged closely related sequences to remove PCR and sequencing errors. V, D and J gene segments were assigned by aligning CDR3 sequences to IMGT reference sequences. For a sequence to be retained, a match of at least six nucleotides to both a V gene segment and a J gene segment was required. Rearrangements were called productive when the CDR3 lacked stop codons and stayed in frame with V and J; all others were non-productive. CDR3 was defined according to IMGT convention as the region running from the second conserved V-encoded cysteine to the conserved J-encoded phenylalanine. Sequences without an unambiguous match to a single V gene segment were excluded from the earlier analysis of a few hundred of the donors. In an earlier analysis of 587 of the donors, V segments were called functional above 56.7% productive rearrangements and were called segregating when the between-donor standard deviation exceeded 5%. A statistical classification framework was developed to diagnose cytomegalovirus status using the catalog of TCR beta chain sequences. In a later analysis, TCR nucleotide sequences were compared against IMGT/GENE-DB human TR gene sequences so that V and J genes could be assigned. The TCRdist pipeline was used in a later analysis to assign CDR3 sequences and most-parsimonious VDJ recombination scenarios. In a later analysis, each TCR beta chain was defined by its CDR3 amino acid sequence together with its V-gene family, and reads without a unique V-gene family were excluded. A later analysis removed 550 to 650 highly shared, low-generation-probability nucleotide sequences to deal with suspected cross-contamination and a sequencing artifact. For each public chain, a later analysis derived a clonal expansion index from normalized ranks of inferred template counts within each repertoire. A later analysis computed generation probabilities with a VDJ recombination model fitted to out-of-frame rearrangements, and checked the results against IGoR. A later analysis scored TCR-TCR, TCR-HLA and TCR-CMV co-occurrence with hypergeometric tests, applying a repertoire-size bias correction to TCR pairs. A later analysis estimated false discovery rates by permuting HLA or CMV assignments 20 times. A later analysis grouped co-occurring TCRs with DBSCAN, adding TCRdist sequence similarity when clustering within HLA-allele-positive subsets. For co-occurrence clustering, repertoires with fewer than 30,000 or more than 120,000 public chains were excluded, along with 4 to 6 repertoires with anomalous nucleotide sharing. The table comes from immuneACCESS by way of TCRdb, which keeps in-frame sequences with V and J called. Part of the clones is missing from these tables; in studies checked, under half for an unresolved V gene and the rest for unknown reasons. V, J and clone size are taken as reported in that table, and D and trimming were inferred from the DNA itself. Recorded for this sample are 70,000 to 90,000 clones; 70% to 85% of them occurred a single time. The ten most abundant clones make up approximately 19% of the sample.

The chain uses TRBV25-1 and TRBJ1-4; 9 of the junction bases match TRBD1. The sequenced sample was PBMCs. The clonotype was recovered from a man between 70 and 80 years old in good health and CMV-seropositive. The nucleotide sequence is given as TGTGCCAGCAGCTCTTCCGGACAGGGGAAATTAAAACTGTTTTTT. It translates to CASSSSGQGKLKLFF.